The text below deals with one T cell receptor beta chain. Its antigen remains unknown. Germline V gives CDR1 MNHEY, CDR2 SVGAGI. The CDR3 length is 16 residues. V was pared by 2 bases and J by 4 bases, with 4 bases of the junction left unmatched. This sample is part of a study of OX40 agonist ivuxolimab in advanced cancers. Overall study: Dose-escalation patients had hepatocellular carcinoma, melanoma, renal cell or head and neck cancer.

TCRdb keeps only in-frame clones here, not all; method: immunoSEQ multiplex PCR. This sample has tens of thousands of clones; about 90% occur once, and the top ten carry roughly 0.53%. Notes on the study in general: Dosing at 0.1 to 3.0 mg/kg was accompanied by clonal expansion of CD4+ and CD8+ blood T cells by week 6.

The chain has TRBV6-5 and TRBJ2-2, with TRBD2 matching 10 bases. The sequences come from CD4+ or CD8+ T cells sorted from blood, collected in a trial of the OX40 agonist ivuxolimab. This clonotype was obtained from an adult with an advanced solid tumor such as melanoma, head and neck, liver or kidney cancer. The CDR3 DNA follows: TGTGCCAGCAGTTACAGTAGGACTAGCGGCACCGGGGAGCTGTTTTTT. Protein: CASSYSRTSGTGELFF.